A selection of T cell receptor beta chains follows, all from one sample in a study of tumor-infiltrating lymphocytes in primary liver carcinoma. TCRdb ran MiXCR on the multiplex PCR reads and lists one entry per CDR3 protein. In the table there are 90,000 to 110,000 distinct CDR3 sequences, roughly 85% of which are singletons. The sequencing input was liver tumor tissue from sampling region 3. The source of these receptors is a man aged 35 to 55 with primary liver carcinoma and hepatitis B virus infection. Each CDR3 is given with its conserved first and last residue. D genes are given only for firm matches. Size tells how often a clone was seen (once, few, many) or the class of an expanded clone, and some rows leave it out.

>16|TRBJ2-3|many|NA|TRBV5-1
TGCGCCAGCAGCTTGAACGGCCGCACTAGCACAGATACGCAGTATTTT
CASSLNGRTSTDTQYF
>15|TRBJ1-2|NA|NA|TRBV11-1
TGTGTCAGCAGCCCGGGACACGGTCAGAGCTGTGGCTACACCTTC
CVSSPGHGQSCGYTF
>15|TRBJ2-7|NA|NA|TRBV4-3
TGCGCCAGCAGCCAAGAGCTGACAGACTCCTACGAGCAGTACTTC
CASSQELTDSYEQYF
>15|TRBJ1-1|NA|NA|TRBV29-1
TGCAGCGGTAGACCGGGTTGGTGGATGAACACTGAAGCTTTCTTT
CSGRPGWWMNTEAFF
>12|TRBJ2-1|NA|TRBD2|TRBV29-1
TGCAGCATATTAAGCGGGGTGGCACGGCAGTTCTTC
CSILSGVARQFF
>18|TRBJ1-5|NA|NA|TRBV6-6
TGTGCCAGCAATTACTCTGACTCTGCCCAGGACTCCAATCAACCCCAGCATTTT
CASNYSDSAQDSNQPQHF
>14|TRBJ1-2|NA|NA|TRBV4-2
TGTGCCAGCAGCGCCCTTGATGTGAACTATGGCTACGTCTTC
CASSALDVNYGYVF
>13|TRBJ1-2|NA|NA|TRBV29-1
TGCAGCGTTCGGTACGCAGGGGATTATGGTTACACCTTC
CSVRYAGDYGYTF
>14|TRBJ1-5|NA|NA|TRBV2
TGTGCCAGCAGCCGCGACAGCTTTAATCAGCCCCAGCATTTT
CASSRDSFNQPQHF
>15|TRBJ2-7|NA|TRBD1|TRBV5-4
TGTGCCAGCAGCCCAACCCGGACAGGAATCAATGAGCAGAACTTC
CASSPTRTGINEQNF
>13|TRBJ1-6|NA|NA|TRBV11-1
TGTGCAAACAGCCGGACAGTGGTTTCACCCCTCCACTTT
CANSRTVVSPLHF
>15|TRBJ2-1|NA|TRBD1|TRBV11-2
TGTGCCAGTGACTTACGATGGACAGGGGAAAACGAGCAGTTCTTC
CASDLRWTGENEQFF
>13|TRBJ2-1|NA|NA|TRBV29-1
TGCAGCGTTGGAGACCCTTATAACAATGAGCAGTTCTTC
CSVGDPYNNEQFF
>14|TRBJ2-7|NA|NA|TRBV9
TGTGCCAGCAGCGTAGGGGGGAGCTTCTACGAGCAGTACTTC
CASSVGGSFYEQYF
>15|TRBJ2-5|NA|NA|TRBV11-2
TGTACCAGCAGCCTCATCGGGCTAGTCCCAGAGACCCAGTACTTC
CTSSLIGLVPETQYF
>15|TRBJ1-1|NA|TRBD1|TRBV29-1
TGCAGCGTTGCAGGGGGTTTGTGGATGAACACTGAAGCTTTCTTT
CSVAGGLWMNTEAFF
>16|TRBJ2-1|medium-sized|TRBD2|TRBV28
TGTGCCAGCATCCCCCCGGAGCGGGGGGGCTACAATGAGCAGTTCTTC
CASIPPERGGYNEQFF
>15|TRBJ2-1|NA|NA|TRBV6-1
TGTGCCAGCGGATCCGGGACCGCATATAGCGATGAGCAGTTCTTC
CASGSGTAYSDEQFF